The 21 T cell receptor beta chains presented below share a single source sample, sequenced in a study of CD8+ T cells in alopecia areata. After isolation, RNA underwent reverse transcription to generate cDNA as the sequencing template. Data came from immunoSEQ multiplex PCR; TCRdb stores just in-frame clones and leaves some out. The sample lists about 220,000 clones, more than 45% occurring once. Treatment denoted: oral pan-JAK inhibitor, 5-10 mg twice daily. The sample here was CD4+ T cells sorted from blood, taken at week 4, from a patient treated with tofacitinib. Source of these receptors: a human donor with alopecia areata.

This chain connects TRBV18 to TRBJ2-3; D assignment may be TRBD1 or TRBD2 (5 bases each). The CDR3 totals 16 residues. The germline gives CDR1 KGHSH, CDR2 LQKENI. With 2 bases removed from V and 5 bases from J, the gap between germline ends came to 17 bases. The CDR3 region has the DNA TGTGCCAGCTCACCATTAGCAGGGAGTGTGCAAGATACGCAGTATTTT. Amino acids: CASSPLAGSVQDTQYF.

The J gene is TRBJ2-7, the V gene TRBV29-1; tentative D call: TRBD2 (6 bases). Germline values: CDR1 SQVTM, CDR2 ANQGSEA. Trimming stripped 2 bases from V and 2 bases from J, with 13 bases between. CDR3 length: 14 residues. The CDR3 loop is CSVESWAGTYEQYF. As DNA, the CDR3 is TGCAGCGTTGAATCTTGGGCGGGGACCTACGAGCAGTACTTC.

The CDR3 reads CASCTTGGDGYTF. DNA of the CDR3: TGTGCCAGCTGTACGACAGGGGGCGATGGCTACACCTTC. The rearrangement links TRBV25-1 to TRBJ1-2; 10 bases map to TRBD1. Trimming at V came to 8 bases and at J to 6 bases, leaving 6 bases not matched to a gene. This CDR3 has 13 amino acids. CDR1 MGHDK and CDR2 SYGVNS come from the germline V gene.

This clone has only one observation. The rearrangement joins TRBV2 to TRBJ1-4; D remains ambiguous. With 5 bases removed from V and 13 bases from J, the gap between germline ends came to 14 bases. Germline values: CDR1 SNHLY, CDR2 FYNNEI. The CDR3 is made up of 12 amino acids. The CDR3 coding sequence is TGTGCCAGCAGTCCCAGGCAGATGGGACTGTTTTTT. Translated, it gives CASSPRQMGLFF.

In this sample, this clone turned up a few times. The same CDR3 can be traced to other DNA sequences in this sample. This chain links TRBV7-9 with TRBJ1-5, with 9 bases fitting TRBD1. The J segment lost 7 bases and the V segment lost 2 bases, leaving 6 bases of the junction unmatched. The CDR3 length is 15 residues. From germline, CDR1 is SEHNR and CDR2 FQNEAQ (reference sequence). The CDR3 sequence is CASSLSGQGGQPQHF. Here the CDR3 DNA reads TGTGCCAGCAGCTTATCGGGACAGGGAGGGCAGCCCCAGCATTTT.

The chain couples TRBV4-1 to TRBJ1-5, with D perhaps matching TRBD1 (6 bases). Trimming cost V 1 base and J 7 bases, with 17 bases left between them. This CDR3 comprises 16 residues. The V gene's germline CDR1 is MGHRA and CDR2 YSYEKL. CDR3 region: CASSQGLGGGRQPQHF. CDR3 DNA: TGCGCCAGCAGCCAAGGACTTGGCGGGGGCAGGCAGCCCCAGCATTTT.

A single count supports this clone. CDR3 loop: CASSQVKGDYGYTF. Written as DNA, the CDR3 is TGCGCCAGCAGCCAAGTGAAGGGTGACTATGGCTACACCTTC. This chain links TRBV4-3 with TRBJ1-2; unclear D gene. The CDR3 runs 14 residues. V lost 1 base, J lost 3 bases, and 9 bases lay in between. In germline, CDR1 is LGHNA, CDR2 YSLEER.

The rearrangement joins TRBV7-9 to TRBJ1-6; no reliable D call. This CDR3 is built from 13 residues. V was clipped by 3 bases and J by 13 bases, with 13 bases between them. Looked up from germline, CDR1 is SEHNR and CDR2 is FQNEAQ (reference sequence). The CDR3 is CASSFRGPGPLHF. CDR3 coding DNA: TGTGCCAGCAGCTTCCGGGGTCCTGGGCCCCTCCACTTT.

The V call is TRBV29-1, the J call TRBJ2-2; a possible D gene is TRBD2 (5 bases). Germline V gene data show CDR1 as SQVTM and CDR2 as ANQGSEA. Trimming pared 6 bases from V and 5 bases from J, leaving 16 bases between. The CDR3 sequence is 14 residues long. In DNA form, the CDR3 reads TGCAGCGTCGCGGAGATCGGGAAGACCGGGGAGCTGTTTTTT. Translation gives CSVAEIGKTGELFF.

This clone appeared a few times. The V call is TRBV19, the J call TRBJ1-1; the D gene is possibly TRBD1 (5 bases). Trimming took off 7 bases at V and 1 base at J, with 7 bases between the two ends. Germline CDR1 and CDR2: LNHDA and SQIVND (reference sequence). The CDR3 runs to 12 residues. Here the CDR3 reads CASMGRNTEAFF. The CDR3 bases are TGTGCCAGTATGGGGCGGAACACTGAAGCTTTCTTT.

The J gene is TRBJ2-7, the V gene TRBV14; the D is unclear. The CDR3 totals 16 residues. V was trimmed by 0 bases and J by 3 bases, leaving 15 bases between them. Germline CDR1 is SGHDN and CDR2 is FVKESK. The CDR3 DNA sequence: TGTGCCAGCAGCCAAGACGGGCTGTCGTTGGGCTACGAGCAGTACTTC. Residues: CASSQDGLSLGYEQYF.

CDR3 amino acids: CASRRSDNFFYEQYF. For the CDR3, the DNA is TGTGCCAGCCGTCGAAGTGACAACTTCTTCTACGAGCAGTACTTC. The rearrangement links TRBV27 to TRBJ2-7; no definite D call. With 8 bases removed from V and 3 bases from J, the gap between germline ends came to 20 bases. CDR3 length: 15 amino acids. The germline V gene has CDR1 MNHEY and CDR2 SMNVEV (reference sequence).

This rearrangement joins TRBV30 to TRBJ1-1; D gene uncertain. V was pared by 5 bases and J by 1 base, with 11 bases between. The CDR3 runs 13 residues. Germline values: CDR1 GTSNPN, CDR2 SVGIG (reference sequence). This chain's CDR3 is CAWSAGRNTEAFF. The CDR3 region has the DNA TGTGCCTGGTCCGCAGGAAGGAACACTGAAGCTTTCTTT. Supplemented by reference TRBV30 and TRBJ1-1, the full variable domain reads SQTIHQWPATLVQPVGSPLSLECTVEGTSNPNLYWYRQAAGRGLQLLFYSVGIGQISSEVPQNLSASRPQDRQFILSSKKLLLSDSGFYLCAWSAGRNTEAFFGQGTRLTVV.

The rearrangement joins TRBV29-1 to TRBJ2-5; the D gene is possibly TRBD1 (5 bases). Germline V gene data show CDR1 as SQVTM and CDR2 as ANQGSEA. CDR3 length: 14 amino acids. Trimming left V 5 bases short and J 2 bases short, with 15 bases between. The CDR3: CSVNNRLFQETQYF. The CDR3 bases are TGCAGCGTTAACAACAGGTTGTTTCAAGAGACCCAGTACTTC.

Only a few counts were recorded for this clone. This chain links TRBV10-3 with TRBJ1-4, with 8 bases identical to TRBD1. Trimming at V came to 8 bases and at J to 8 bases, leaving 4 bases not matched to a gene. Germline CDR1 and CDR2: ENHRY and SYGVKD. The CDR3 is 12 residues long. CDR3 bases: TGTGCCATCGGACAGGGTGGGGAAAAACTGTTTTTT. Protein sequence: CAIGQGGEKLFF.

V and J are TRBV29-1 and TRBJ1-2; 8 bases are shared with TRBD1. CDR1 SQVTM and CDR2 ANQGSEA come from the germline V gene. The V and J ends lost 6 bases and 6 bases, in that order; junction bases with no gene match: 9. The CDR3 runs 13 residues. This CDR3 is CSVQGAGGNGYTF. As DNA, the CDR3 is TGCAGCGTCCAGGGGGCGGGTGGTAATGGCTACACCTTC.

The chain employs TRBV19 and TRBJ2-7; perhaps TRBD1 as D (6 bases). This CDR3 has 14 residues. Germline V gene data show CDR1 as LNHDA and CDR2 as SQIVND (reference sequence). Trimming removed 4 bases at V and 6 bases at J, with 16 bases between. CDR3 sequence (DNA): TGTGCCAGTAGTACTCTTGACAGGAGCGGCGAGCAGTACTTC. Protein: CASSTLDRSGEQYF.

This clone was seen a single time. The V gene is TRBV29-1, the J gene TRBJ2-6; D remains ambiguous. Trimming shortened V by 6 bases and J by 0 bases, and 6 bases separated the two germline ends. Germline CDR1 SQVTM, CDR2 ANQGSEA. The CDR3 extends over 13 amino acids. The CDR3 sequence is CSVGISGANVLTF. As DNA, the CDR3 is TGCAGCGTAGGGATCTCTGGGGCCAACGTCCTGACTTTC.

The rearrangement uses TRBV4-3 and TRBJ1-3; D gene unclear. CDR3 size: 14 residues. Germline V CDR1 and CDR2: LGHNA, YSLEER. V was cut by 0 bases and J by 5 bases, with 8 bases left in between. The CDR3 loop is CASSQETVRNTIYF. The CDR3, as DNA: TGCGCCAGCAGCCAAGAAACAGTCCGAAACACCATATATTTT.

This chain links TRBV7-9 with TRBJ1-1; 7 bases agree with TRBD1. This CDR3 has 14 residues. V gave up 3 bases and J gave up 6 bases; unmatched junction bases: 7. Germline V gives CDR1 SEHNR, CDR2 FQNEAQ (reference sequence). The CDR3 is CASSFGQASPEAFF. The CDR3, as DNA: TGTGCCAGCAGCTTCGGACAGGCGAGCCCTGAAGCTTTCTTT.

The chain employs TRBV2 and TRBJ1-1, with D unclear. There are 13 residues in the CDR3. Per germline, CDR1 SNHLY and CDR2 FYNNEI. V shed 5 bases and J shed 11 bases, with 18 bases lying between them. Written as DNA, the CDR3 is TGTGCCAGCAGTCCGGACGGACTCCAGGAGGCTTTCTTT. Protein: CASSPDGLQEAFF.